This T cell receptor beta chain originates from a study of T-cell memory formation after mild COVID-19. This clonotype has more than one count but fewer than ten. Via MiXCR, TCRdb re-called the 5' RACE reads, giving one row per CDR3 protein. This table has 500,000 to 650,000 distinct CDR3 sequences, about 20% appearing once. The CDR3 contains 14 residues. CDR1 is SGHRS and CDR2 is YFSETQ in the germline V gene. Trimming took 4 bases from V and 4 from J, leaving 15 bases between them. The source material was PBMCs or a T cell subset sorted from them (not recorded which). The chain combines TRBV5-1 with TRBJ2-7, with D possibly TRBD1 on 6 matching bases. The sequence derives from an adult woman who had mild COVID-19 (a few samples of this study predate the infection). Cell type and time point are not known. CDR3 protein: CASSPTGSHYEQYF. In DNA form, the CDR3 reads TGCGCCAGCAGCCCCACAGGGTCGCATTACGAGCAGTACTTC.